This T cell receptor beta chain appears in the sequencing data of a study of T cells in Graves' hyperthyroidism and ophthalmopathy. Newly diagnosed hyperthyroidism, duration under 2 months, in patients aged 18 to 65. Clinical symptoms, serum thyroxine and TRAb, thyroid ultrasound and orbital computed tomography together formed the diagnostic basis. Comments on this clonotype: The antigen remains unidentified. At one of its ends the junction is not consistent with the germline gene, which may arise from a read error.

The CDR3 totals 13 residues. Germline assignment: CDR1 SNHLY and CDR2 FYNNEI. The study's findings and limits: Prediction of ophthalmopathy progression came a median 6.5 months pre-onset.

Template material for amplifying TCR beta CDR3 regions consisted of RNA transcripts. Carried out on the TCR CDR3, a first-round RT-PCR used the HTBI primer set. A single record per CDR3 protein comes from TCRdb applying MiXCR to the multiplex PCR reads. The sample comprises approximately 560,000 distinct CDR3 sequences, about half of which are singletons, and roughly 8.2% rests with the top ten. The TCR was taken from a woman aged 18-29 years with Graves' hyperthyroidism. The sample was peripheral blood or thyroid tissue (not recorded which). The V gene is TRBV2, the J gene TRBJ2-7; D unresolved. The CDR3: CATSDHSSYEQYF. CDR3 nucleotide sequence: TGTGCCACCAGTGATCATAGCTCCTACGAGCAGTACTTC.